The 2 T cell receptor beta chains reported below all come from one sample, sequenced in a study of T cell responses to AZD1222 COVID-19 vaccine. TCRdb's copy holds only in-frame clones and misses some; the assay was immunoSEQ multiplex PCR. Of 170,000 or so clones listed, just over 90% were seen once; the top ten hold roughly 3.1%. This sample comprised peripheral blood, obtained on day 0 of AZD1222 vaccination. These receptors were collected from an adult in good health.

This chain connects TRBV6-5 to TRBJ1-4; a possible D gene is TRBD1 (5 bases). V was shortened by 8 bases and J by 5 bases, with 15 bases between the two germline ends. The CDR3 is 14 residues long. Germline V lookup: CDR1 MNHEY, CDR2 SVGAGI. The CDR3 DNA follows: TGTGCCAGCCTCCCGAGGGGACGGAATGAAAAACTGTTTTTT. Encoded protein: CASLPRGRNEKLFF.

The chain recombines TRBV20-1 with TRBJ2-7; the D is unclear. The CDR3 extends over 11 amino acids. Germline values: CDR1 DFQATT, CDR2 SNEGSKA (reference sequence). CDR3 nucleotide sequence: TGCAGCGGCGTAGGGACCTACGAGCAGTACTTC. This translates into CSGVGTYEQYF.